The 9 T cell receptor beta chains below come from one sample, sequenced in a study of Graves' ophthalmopathy and Graves' hyperthyroidism. RNA transcripts served as template for amplifying TCR beta CDR3 sequences. The first round was an RT-PCR with HTBI primers, and the second round was a multiplex PCR. TCRdb reanalysed the multiplex PCR reads using MiXCR and keeps one entry per CDR3 protein. The table has some 200,000 distinct CDR3 sequences, around 28% seen once. What was sequenced was peripheral blood. Receptors originate from a man between 50 and 59 years old with Graves' ophthalmopathy.

The V and J genes are TRBV12-3 or TRBV12-4 and TRBJ2-7; D perhaps matches TRBD2 (6 bases). CDR3 size: 14 residues. V was pared by 4 bases and J by 6 bases, with 16 bases between. The CDR3 sequence: CASSSALTSSEQYF. Written as DNA, the CDR3 is TGTGCCAGCAGTTCCGCCCTAACTAGCTCCGAGCAGTACTTC.

Many counts were recorded for this clonotype. The chain employs TRBV7-2 and TRBJ1-6; D perhaps matches TRBD1 (5 bases). V was trimmed by 6 bases and J by 5 bases, leaving 14 bases between them. The CDR3 is made up of 15 amino acids. The V gene's germline CDR1 is SGHTA and CDR2 FQGNSA. DNA of the CDR3: TGTGCCAGCAGGGGCGGGACGCCCAATAATTCACCCCTCCACTTT. This translates into CASRGGTPNNSPLHF. Looking up the rest from reference TRBV7-2 and TRBJ1-6 gives the full variable domain: GAGVSQSPSNKVTEKGKDVELRCDPISGHTALYWYRQSLGQGLEFLIYFQGNSAPDKSGLPSDRFSAERTGGSVSTLTIQRTQQEDSAVYLCASRGGTPNNSPLHFGNGTRLTVT.

This clonotype was observed at least ten times. The CDR3 nucleotides are TGTGCCAGCAGTTCCCGGGACAGGGCGGGCGGAAACACCATATATTTT. It translates to CASSSRDRAGGNTIYF. This chain connects TRBV12-3 or TRBV12-4 to TRBJ1-3; TRBD1 matches at 9 bases. Trimming took 4 bases from V and 4 from J; bases not matched to a gene: 8. This CDR3 has 16 amino acids.

This clonotype showed up many times. The J gene is TRBJ2-7, the V gene TRBV7-8; TRBD1 agrees at 7 bases. The ends lost 5 bases at V and 3 bases at J; junction bases unmatched: 10. In germline, CDR1 is SGHVS, CDR2 FQNEAQ. CDR3 length: 15 residues. The DNA of the CDR3 is TGTGCCAGCAGCCCGGCGGACAGGAGCTACTACGAGCAGTACTTC. Residues: CASSPADRSYYEQYF.

Ten or more counts support this clonotype. The chain carries TRBV5-1 and TRBJ2-2, with 7 bases that match TRBD2. The CDR3 contains 15 residues. Looked up from germline, CDR1 is SGHRS and CDR2 is YFSETQ. V dropped 2 bases and J dropped 1; count of bases not matched to a gene: 2. CDR3 residues: CASSLPGGNTGELFF. The DNA of the CDR3 is TGCGCCAGCAGCTTACCGGGGGGGAACACCGGGGAGCTGTTTTTT.

This clonotype was picked up many times. The chain uses TRBV28 and TRBJ1-5; 9 bases are shared with TRBD1. V lost 8 bases to trimming and J lost 5 bases; unmatched junction nucleotides: 13. The CDR3 length is 16 residues. Germline V lookup: CDR1 MDHEN, CDR2 SYDVKM. This CDR3 is CASSDPTGGRHQPQHF. CDR3 nucleotide sequence: TGTGCCAGCTCGGACCCTACAGGGGGCAGGCATCAGCCCCAGCATTTT.

This clonotype showed up many times. One end of the junction does not line up with germline, which may come from a read error. The chain links TRBV30 to TRBJ1-3; D possibly corresponds to TRBD1 (5 bases). The CDR3 sequence is 14 residues long. The germline CDR1 and CDR2 sequences are GTSNPN and SVGIG (reference sequence). The CDR3 spells CAWRNTGSGNAIYF. DNA of the CDR3: TGTGCCTGGAGAAATACAGGTTCAGGAAACGCCATATATTTT.

Ten or more counts support this clonotype. This sequence joins TRBV2 and TRBJ1-1; D not resolved. Trimming took off 7 bases at V and 0 bases at J, with 6 bases between the two ends. Looked up from germline, CDR1 is SNHLY and CDR2 is FYNNEI. The CDR3 has 12 amino acids. The CDR3 nucleotides read TGTGCCAGCACGACACTGAACACTGAAGCTTTCTTT. It codes for CASTTLNTEAFF.

This clonotype was detected ten times or more. The rearrangement links TRBV6-2 or TRBV6-3 to TRBJ1-2, with 7 bases that match TRBD1. The germline V gene encodes CDR1 MNHEY and CDR2 SVGEGT. The CDR3 runs to 13 residues. V lost 8 bases, J lost 6 bases, and 9 bases stayed unmatched. CDR3 protein: CASLRDRKDGYTF. The CDR3 nucleotides read TGTGCCAGCCTCCGGGACAGAAAGGATGGCTACACCTTC.